The 21 T cell receptor beta chains below come from one sample, sequenced in a study of cytomegalovirus exposure and HLA in healthy donors. The study ran its PCR with 60 Vbeta and 13 Jbeta primers. The method was immunoSEQ multiplex PCR; TCRdb's version includes in-frame clones alone and lacks a portion of them. The repertoire includes 55,000 to 65,000 clones, 65% to 90% of them detected once, and roughly a tenth sits in the top ten. Material: PBMCs. The receptors were sampled from a female donor in good health and CMV-seronegative.

The chain combines TRBV19 with TRBJ1-2; tentative D call: TRBD1 (5 bases). The CDR3 has 15 residues. Trimming shortened V by 3 bases and J by 4 bases, and 15 bases separated the two germline ends. Germline V gene lookup returns CDR1 LNHDA and CDR2 SQIVND (reference sequence). CDR3 sequence (DNA): TGTGCCAGTAGTATCCCCGGGAGGGGAGTCTATGGCTACACCTTC. Amino acids: CASSIPGRGVYGYTF.

This chain links TRBV2 with TRBJ1-1, with 7 bases that match TRBD1. Looked up from germline, CDR1 is SNHLY and CDR2 is FYNNEI. V was pared by 2 bases and J by 1 base, with 7 bases of the junction left unmatched. This CDR3 has 16 residues. The CDR3 protein is CASSEPTGTANTEAFF. For the CDR3, the DNA is TGTGCCAGCAGTGAACCGACCGGGACAGCGAACACTGAAGCTTTCTTT.

Only a few counts were recorded for this clone. The gene calls are TRBV9 and TRBJ1-1; D is possibly TRBD1 (5 bases). Germline CDR1 is SGDLS and CDR2 is YYNGEE. Trimming pared 4 bases from V and 5 bases from J, leaving 12 bases between. The CDR3 is 13 amino acids. CDR3 in amino acids: CASSPWGETEAFF. CDR3 DNA sequence: TGTGCCAGCAGCCCCTGGGGGGAGACTGAAGCTTTCTTT.

This chain uses TRBV9 with TRBJ2-2; 11 bases are shared with TRBD2. The trim removed 3 bases at V and 1 base at J, leaving 2 bases unmatched. CDR1 SGDLS and CDR2 YYNGEE come from the germline V gene. The CDR3 loop spans 16 amino acids. The CDR3 protein is CASSGGLAGNTGELFF. The CDR3 DNA sequence: TGTGCCAGCAGCGGTGGACTAGCGGGGAACACCGGGGAGCTGTTTTTT.

The chain joins TRBV21-1 to TRBJ1-4. TRBV21-1 is recorded as a pseudogene. This CDR3 spans 16 amino acids. CDR3 sequence: CASSKERKGRDEKLFF. CDR3 bases: TGTGCCAGCAGCAAAGAAAGAAAGGGGAGGGATGAAAAACTGTTTTTT.

The count of this clone is one. CDR3 loop: CASSERQGGSPLHF. The DNA for the CDR3 is TGTGCCAGCAGTGAAAGGCAGGGCGGTTCACCCCTCCACTTT. The gene calls are TRBV6-1 and TRBJ1-6; maybe TRBD1 (5 bases). This CDR3 is 14 amino acids long. CDR1 is MNHNS and CDR2 is SASEGT in the germline V gene. The V and J ends lost 2 bases and 9 bases respectively, with 11 bases between them.

This clone has a single count. The chain carries TRBV6-1 and TRBJ2-7; 7 bases match TRBD1. The V segment lost 1 base and the J segment 2 bases; nucleotides outside the gene matches: 8. The CDR3 spans 16 residues. The germline CDR1 and CDR2 sequences are MNHNS and SASEGT. The CDR3 loop reads CASSEGTGTAPYEQYF. The CDR3 nucleotides are TGTGCCAGCAGTGAAGGAACCGGGACAGCCCCCTACGAGCAGTACTTC.

This chain uses TRBV4-2 with TRBJ2-3, with 10 nucleotides matching TRBD2. J gave up 2 bases and V 0 bases, and 8 bases lay outside the gene matches. The germline gives CDR1 LGHNA, CDR2 YNFKEQ. The CDR3 sequence is 18 residues long. The CDR3, as DNA: TGTGCCAGCAGCCAAGACCCCCTACTAGCGGGGCTCACAGATACGCAGTATTTT. Protein sequence: CASSQDPLLAGLTDTQYF.

In this sample, this clone turned up a few times. This chain's CDR3 is CASTGGDTQYF. Here the CDR3 DNA reads TGTGCCAGCACGGGGGGCGATACGCAGTATTTT. The genes are TRBV9 and TRBJ2-3; weak D call: TRBD2 (7 bases). Looked up from germline, CDR1 is SGDLS and CDR2 is YYNGEE. Trimming shortened V by 6 bases and J by 6 bases, and 8 bases separated the two germline ends. The CDR3 totals 11 residues.

V is TRBV7-2 and J is TRBJ2-1; 8 positions agree with TRBD2. Germline values: CDR1 SGHTA, CDR2 FQGNSA. With 6 bases clipped from V and 0 bases from J, the junction kept 7 bases outside the gene matches. CDR3 length: 16 amino acids. The CDR3 region has the DNA TGTGCCAGCAGACCTGCAACTAGCGGCTCCTACAATGAGCAGTTCTTC. As protein: CASRPATSGSYNEQFF.

The rearrangement uses TRBV7-3 and TRBJ2-1; the D gene is possibly TRBD2 (6 bases). CDR3 length: 15 residues. V lost 1 base and J 7 bases, leaving 14 bases between the germline ends. CDR1 SGHTA and CDR2 FQGTGA come from the germline V gene. CDR3 region: CASSLKQGGSNEQFF. The CDR3 coding sequence is TGTGCCAGCAGCTTAAAGCAGGGAGGTAGTAATGAGCAGTTCTTC.

The rearrangement uses TRBV30 and TRBJ2-2; possibly TRBD2 for D (6 bases). The V gene's germline CDR1 is GTSNPN and CDR2 SVGIG (reference sequence). With 4 bases removed from V and 2 bases from J, the gap between germline ends came to 8 bases. This CDR3 is built from 13 residues. Written as DNA, the CDR3 is TGTGCCTGGAATGCGGGAAACACCGGGGAGCTGTTTTTT. This sequence encodes CAWNAGNTGELFF.

This clone was observed a single time. The rearrangement joins TRBV5-5 to TRBJ2-5, with a possible D match to TRBD2 (5 bases). The germline CDR1 and CDR2 sequences are SGHKS and YYEKEE (reference sequence). Trimming pared 2 bases from V and 1 base from J, leaving 15 bases between. This CDR3 is built from 16 residues. The CDR3: CASSFGSGGVQETQYF. As DNA, the CDR3 is TGTGCCAGCAGCTTCGGCAGCGGAGGAGTCCAAGAGACCCAGTACTTC.

A word on this clone: The junction departs from the called germline gene at one end, perhaps through a read error. This chain connects TRBV5-6 to TRBJ2-4; possibly TRBD1 for D (5 bases). CDR1 is SGHDT and CDR2 is YYEEEE in the germline V gene. The CDR3 runs 16 residues. The CDR3 nucleotides read TGTGCCAGCAGCTCTGTAATAGGGGCGGCCAAAAACAGTCAGTACTTC. It translates to CASSSVIGAAKNSQYF.

In this sample, this clone turned up once. The chain links TRBV7-2 to TRBJ1-2; D is perhaps TRBD1 (5 bases). Germline V CDR1 and CDR2: SGHTA, FQGNSA. Trimming pared 5 bases from V and 5 bases from J, leaving 21 bases between. The CDR3 has 16 amino acids. The CDR3 spells CASSESGRARTYGYTF. The CDR3 DNA reads TGTGCCAGCAGCGAAAGTGGCAGGGCCCGTACATATGGCTACACCTTC.

The J gene is TRBJ2-1, the V gene TRBV11-3, with TRBD1 matching over 8 bases. V shed 5 bases and J 9 bases; nucleotides not matched to a gene: 15. From germline, CDR1 is SGHNT and CDR2 YENEEA. The CDR3 totals 16 residues. For the CDR3, the DNA is TGTGCCAGCAGCCTAAGCTGGACAGGGACCACGAGTGAGCAGTTCTTC. Its protein product is CASSLSWTGTTSEQFF.

The V gene is TRBV4-2, the J gene TRBJ1-1, with 12 bases matching TRBD1. Trimming removed 8 bases from V and 5 bases from J; junction bases left unmatched: 15. The CDR3 runs to 17 residues. Germline CDR1 LGHNA, CDR2 YNFKEQ. The CDR3 nucleotides are TGTGCCAGCGGACATATGGGACAGGGGGCGACTCTAACTGAAGCTTTCTTT. Translation: CASGHMGQGATLTEAFF.

The gene calls are TRBV4-1 and TRBJ2-1; 7 bases align to TRBD1. Germline V gives CDR1 MGHRA, CDR2 YSYEKL. J was trimmed by 4 bases and V by 1 base; bases with no gene match: 4. The CDR3 has 15 residues. The CDR3 nucleotides read TGCGCCAGCAGCCAAGTGGGACAGAATTACAATGAGCAGTTCTTC. Translation: CASSQVGQNYNEQFF.

This clone appeared a single time. The chain has TRBV9 and TRBJ2-7; D is uncertain. The CDR3 totals 15 residues. Germline V gene sequence: CDR1 SGDLS, CDR2 YYNGEE. V gave up 0 bases and J gave up 6 bases, with 16 bases separating them. CDR3 residues: CASSVGFVGFTEQYF. The CDR3 DNA reads as TGTGCCAGCAGCGTAGGGTTTGTGGGCTTTACCGAGCAGTACTTC.

This rearrangement joins TRBV2 to TRBJ1-4, with 7 bases that match TRBD1. J lost 7 bases, V lost 7 bases, and 9 bases had no gene match. CDR1 and CDR2 (germline): SNHLY, FYNNEI. This CDR3 has 14 residues. CDR3 amino acids: CASNRQGRSEKLFF. The CDR3 DNA follows: TGTGCCAGCAACAGACAGGGTCGAAGTGAAAAACTGTTTTTT.

The rearrangement joins TRBV6-6 to TRBJ2-1; 9 bases align to TRBD1. Germline CDR1 MNHNY, CDR2 SVGAGI (reference sequence). The CDR3 sequence is 15 residues long. Trimming cost V 0 bases and J 7 bases; bases outside gene matches: 4. The CDR3 protein is CASSYSPGQGNEQFF. In DNA, the CDR3 is TGTGCCAGCAGTTACTCGCCGGGACAGGGTAATGAGCAGTTCTTC.